These 14 T cell receptor beta chains were sequenced from one sample in a study of blood T cell repertoires in COVID-19. TCRdb's copy holds only in-frame clones and misses some; the assay was immunoSEQ multiplex PCR. The sample records 220,000 or so clones, over 80% being singletons. Source material: PBMCs or T cells enriched from blood (not recorded which). The receptors stem from a middle-aged woman who had recovered from COVID-19.

The rearrangement uses TRBV4-2 and TRBJ2-7, with a tentative D call TRBD1 (6 bases). This CDR3 comprises 15 residues. Germline V gene lookup returns CDR1 LGHNA and CDR2 YNFKEQ. The germline V and J ends were trimmed by 0 bases and 2 bases, with 11 bases remaining between them. CDR3 in amino acids: CASSQDTGPTYEQYF. The CDR3 nucleotides read TGTGCCAGCAGCCAAGATACAGGGCCCACCTACGAGCAGTACTTC.

This clone occurred a few times. CDR3 sequence reads: CASSYQGPGEKLFF. The DNA of the CDR3 is TGTGCCAGCAGTTATCAGGGGCCGGGGGAAAAACTGTTTTTT. V gene TRBV6-5 combines with J gene TRBJ1-4, with D perhaps matching TRBD1 (6 bases). The CDR3 is 14 amino acids. Germline V gene sequence: CDR1 MNHEY, CDR2 SVGAGI. V lost 3 bases and J lost 8, with 13 bases in between.

The chain links TRBV24-1 to TRBJ2-1; D is undetermined. The length of the CDR3 is 14 residues. V was shortened by 3 bases and J by 4 bases, with 9 bases between the two germline ends. Per germline, CDR1 KGHDR and CDR2 SFDVKD. The chain's CDR3 is CATSDTLLYNEQFF. As DNA, the CDR3 is TGTGCCACCAGTGATACCCTTCTATACAATGAGCAGTTCTTC.

This chain uses TRBV19 with TRBJ2-3, with 9 positions matching TRBD2. The CDR3 extends over 15 amino acids. With 9 bases clipped from V and 2 bases from J, the junction kept 9 bases outside the gene matches. CDR1 LNHDA and CDR2 SQIVND come from the germline V gene (reference sequence). The CDR3 DNA reads as TGTGCCAGCGCGGGGGCTAGCGGGATCACAGATACGCAGTATTTT. Amino acid sequence: CASAGASGITDTQYF.

In this sample, this clone turned up a few times. The V and J genes are TRBV19 and TRBJ1-5, with 11 positions matching TRBD1. V gave up 5 bases and J gave up 7 bases; unmatched junction bases: 10. Germline values: CDR1 LNHDA, CDR2 SQIVND (reference sequence). This CDR3 is 16 amino acids long. CDR3 protein: CASSPMDRGRQQPQHF. The CDR3 bases are TGTGCCAGTAGTCCCATGGACAGGGGGCGGCAACAGCCCCAGCATTTT.

This chain joins TRBV19 and TRBJ1-2; tentatively, D is TRBD1 (5 bases). Germline CDR1 and CDR2: LNHDA and SQIVND (reference sequence). The CDR3 spans 14 residues. V was pared by 5 bases and J by 2 bases, with 12 bases between. This chain's CDR3 is CASSASTVNYGYTF. In DNA form, the CDR3 reads TGTGCCAGTAGTGCCTCGACAGTGAACTATGGCTACACCTTC.

This clone came up once. J is TRBJ2-7 and V is TRBV20-1; maybe TRBD2 (5 bases). Germline loops: CDR1 DFQATT, CDR2 SNEGSKA (reference sequence). Trimming stripped 6 bases from V and 4 bases from J, with 10 bases between. The CDR3 has 11 amino acids. CDR3 residues: CSARSGYEQYF. In DNA, the CDR3 is TGCAGTGCCAGGTCGGGGTACGAGCAGTACTTC.

V is TRBV19 and J is TRBJ2-1; D perhaps matches TRBD1 (6 bases). V was clipped by 2 bases and J by 6 bases, with 17 bases between them. Germline V lookup: CDR1 LNHDA, CDR2 SQIVND (reference sequence). This CDR3 spans 16 amino acids. The CDR3 protein is CASSILNRVRGNEQFF. The CDR3 bases are TGTGCCAGTAGTATATTGAACAGGGTTAGGGGCAATGAGCAGTTCTTC.

The chain combines TRBV6-5 with TRBJ2-7; TRBD1 agrees at 10 bases. J gave up 2 bases and V 3 bases, and 4 bases lay outside the gene matches. This CDR3 has 15 amino acids. CDR1 is MNHEY, CDR2 SVGAGI, per germline. The CDR3 region is CASSYKGQGPYEQYF. CDR3 DNA: TGTGCCAGCAGTTATAAGGGACAGGGGCCCTACGAGCAGTACTTC.

V gene TRBV28 combines with J gene TRBJ1-1, with D possibly TRBD1 on 6 matching bases. The germline CDR1 and CDR2 sequences are MDHEN and SYDVKM. This CDR3 is 15 amino acids long. V dropped 2 bases and J dropped 4 bases, with 14 bases sitting between them. The CDR3 reads CASSLPDRFSTEAFF. CDR3 DNA: TGTGCCAGCAGTTTACCGGACAGATTCAGCACTGAAGCTTTCTTT.

The chain couples TRBV19 to TRBJ1-2; D possibly corresponds to TRBD1 (5 bases). Deletions cut 3 bases from V and 2 bases from J, with 22 bases between. The germline gives CDR1 LNHDA, CDR2 SQIVND (reference sequence). The CDR3 has 18 residues. The CDR3 bases are TGTGCCAGTAGTATTTCAGGGAGTTGGAGGGGTCAGAACTATGGCTACACCTTC. It specifies CASSISGSWRGQNYGYTF.

The V and J genes are TRBV2 and TRBJ2-7; D may be TRBD1 (5 bases). Trimming pared 10 bases from V and 3 bases from J, leaving 10 bases between. Germline CDR1 SNHLY, CDR2 FYNNEI. This CDR3 comprises 11 residues. CDR3 DNA sequence: TGTGCCACCAGACAGTTCTACGAGCAGTACTTC. This gives the protein CATRQFYEQYF. The variable domain in full, with the rest retrieved from reference TRBV2 and TRBJ2-7, is EPEVTQTPSHQVTQMGQEVILRCVPISNHLYFYWYRQILGQKVEFLVSFYNNEISEKSEIFDDQFSVERPDGSNFTLKIRSTKLEDSAMYFCATRQFYEQYFGPGTRLTVT.

The CDR3 DNA follows: TGTGCCAGCAGCGTAGCTAGCGGGAGGGGAGAGACCCAGTACTTC. Its translation: CASSVASGRGETQYF. The chain combines TRBV9 with TRBJ2-5, with TRBD2 matching over 12 bases. V was pared by 0 bases and J by 4 bases, with 1 base of the junction left unmatched. Per the germline V gene, CDR1 is SGDLS and CDR2 is YYNGEE. This CDR3 region has 15 residues.

The chain carries TRBV6-5 and TRBJ2-7; possible D gene TRBD2, 6 bases. V lost 7 bases, J lost 3 bases, and 16 bases lay in between. CDR1 is MNHEY and CDR2 is SVGAGI in the germline V gene. This CDR3 is built from 14 residues. The CDR3 coding sequence is TGTGCCAGCAAAATGAGAGCGGGCGGCTACGAGCAGTACTTC. This encodes CASKMRAGGYEQYF.